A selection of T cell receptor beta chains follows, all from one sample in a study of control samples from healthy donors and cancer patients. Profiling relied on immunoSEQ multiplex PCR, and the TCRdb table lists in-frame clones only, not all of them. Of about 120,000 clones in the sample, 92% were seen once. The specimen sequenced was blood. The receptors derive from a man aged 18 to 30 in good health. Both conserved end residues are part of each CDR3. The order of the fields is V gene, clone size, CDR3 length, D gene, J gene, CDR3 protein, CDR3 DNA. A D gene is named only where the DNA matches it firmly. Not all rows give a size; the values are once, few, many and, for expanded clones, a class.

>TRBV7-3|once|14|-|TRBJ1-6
CASSYTGFGSPLHF
TGTGCCAGCAGCTACACAGGGTTCGGATCACCCCTCCACTTT
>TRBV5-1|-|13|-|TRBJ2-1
CASSFGGVGEQFF
TGCGCCAGCAGCTTCGGGGGAGTGGGTGAGCAGTTCTTC
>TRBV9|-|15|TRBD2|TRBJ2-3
CASSVDAGGPDTQYF
TGTGCCAGCAGCGTAGACGCGGGGGGGCCCGATACGCAGTATTTT
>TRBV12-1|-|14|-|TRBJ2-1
CASSLSGGANEQFF
TGTGCCAGCAGTCTTTCGGGGGGGGCCAATGAGCAGTTCTTC
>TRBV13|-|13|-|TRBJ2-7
CASSSGLTYEQYF
TGTGCCAGCAGCTCCGGACTAACCTACGAGCAGTACTTC
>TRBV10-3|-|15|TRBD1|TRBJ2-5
CAISDRDRGLETQYF
TGTGCCATCAGTGACCGGGACAGGGGTTTGGAGACCCAGTACTTC
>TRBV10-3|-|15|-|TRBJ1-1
CAISDTGRGETEAFF
TGTGCCATCAGTGATACAGGGAGAGGGGAAACTGAAGCTTTCTTT
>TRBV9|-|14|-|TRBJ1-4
CASSAAPGGEKLFF
TGTGCCAGCAGCGCCGCTCCTGGGGGTGAAAAACTGTTTTTT
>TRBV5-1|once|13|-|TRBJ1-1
CASRSIQGIKAFF
TGCGCCAGCAGATCAATACAGGGTATTAAAGCTTTCTTT
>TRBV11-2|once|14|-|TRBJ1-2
CASSSRTRDYGYTF
TGTGCCAGCAGCTCACGGACAAGGGACTATGGCTACACCTTC
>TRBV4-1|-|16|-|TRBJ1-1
CASSQASQGRNTEAFF
TGCGCCAGCAGCCAAGCTTCACAGGGTAGGAACACTGAAGCTTTCTTT
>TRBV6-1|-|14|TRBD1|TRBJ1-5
CASSEGGTGQPQHF
TGTGCCAGCAGTGAGGGGGGGACAGGTCAGCCCCAGCATTTT
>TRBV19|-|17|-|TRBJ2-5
CASSQRLRAYNGETQYF
TGTGCCAGTAGCCAGAGGTTAAGGGCCTACAACGGGGAGACCCAGTACTTC
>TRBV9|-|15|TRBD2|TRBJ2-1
CASSVGTTFYNEQFF
TGTGCCAGCAGCGTGGGGACTACCTTCTACAATGAGCAGTTCTTC
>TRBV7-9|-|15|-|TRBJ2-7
CASSPVRGGYYEQYF
TGTGCCAGCAGCCCCGTCCGGGGCGGCTACTACGAGCAGTACTTC
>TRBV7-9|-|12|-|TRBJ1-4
CASSLISEKLFF
TGTGCCAGCAGCTTAATTAGTGAAAAACTGTTTTTT
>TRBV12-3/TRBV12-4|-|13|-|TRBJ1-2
CASSPRDIYGYTF
TGTGCCAGCAGTCCTCGGGACATCTATGGCTACACCTTC
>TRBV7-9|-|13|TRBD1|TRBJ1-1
CASSRDRETEAFF
TGTGCCAGCAGTCGGGACAGGGAAACTGAAGCTTTCTTT
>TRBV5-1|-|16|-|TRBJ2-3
CASSFSWAGIPDTQYF
TGCGCCAGCAGCTTCTCTTGGGCAGGGATTCCAGATACGCAGTATTTT
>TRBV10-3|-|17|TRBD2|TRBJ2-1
CAISGGLAGSSYNEQFF
TGTGCCATCAGTGGGGGACTAGCGGGGAGCTCCTACAATGAGCAGTTCTTC
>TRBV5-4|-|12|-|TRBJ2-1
CASSFQVNEQFF
TGTGCCAGCAGCTTTCAAGTGAATGAGCAGTTCTTC
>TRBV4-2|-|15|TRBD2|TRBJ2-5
CASSQAGTSYETQYF
TGTGCCAGCAGCCAAGCCGGGACTAGCTACGAGACCCAGTACTTC
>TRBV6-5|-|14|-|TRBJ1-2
CASSYSGPNYGYTF
TGTGCCAGCAGTTACTCAGGGCCAAACTATGGCTACACCTTC
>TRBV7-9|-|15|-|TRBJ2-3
CASSLGGHSTDTQYF
TGTGCCAGCAGCTTGGGGGGTCATAGCACAGATACGCAGTATTTT
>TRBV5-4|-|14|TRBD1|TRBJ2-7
CASSPLTGPYEQYF
TGTGCCAGCAGCCCGCTGACAGGGCCCTACGAGCAGTACTTC
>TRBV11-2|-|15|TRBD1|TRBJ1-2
CASSLDGTAYHGYTF
TGTGCCAGCAGCTTAGATGGGACAGCCTACCATGGCTACACCTTC
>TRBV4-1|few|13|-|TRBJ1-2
CASSSGWGDGYTF
TGCGCCAGCAGCTCGGGTTGGGGGGATGGCTACACCTTC
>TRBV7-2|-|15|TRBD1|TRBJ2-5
CASSLTTGTSQTQYF
TGTGCCAGCAGCCTGACGACAGGGACGAGTCAGACCCAGTACTTC
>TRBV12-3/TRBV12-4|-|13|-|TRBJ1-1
CASSLTANTEAFF
TGTGCCAGCAGTTTAACAGCGAACACTGAAGCTTTCTTT
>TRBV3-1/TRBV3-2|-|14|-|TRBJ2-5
CASSQGDSQETQYF
TGTGCCAGCAGCCAAGGGGATTCACAAGAGACCCAGTACTTC
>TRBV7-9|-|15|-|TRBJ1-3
CASSLVMGSGNTIYF
TGTGCCAGCAGCTTAGTTATGGGCTCTGGAAACACCATATATTTT
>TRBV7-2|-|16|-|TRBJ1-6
CASSLIGGEVRSPLHF
TGTGCCAGCAGCTTAATTGGAGGGGAAGTTCGGTCACCCCTCCACTTT
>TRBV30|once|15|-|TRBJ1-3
CAWSADGLPGNTIYF
TGTGCCTGGAGTGCCGACGGTCTGCCTGGAAACACCATATATTTT
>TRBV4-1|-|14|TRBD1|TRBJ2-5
CASSQRQGQETQYF
TGCGCCAGCAGCCAGAGACAGGGCCAAGAGACCCAGTACTTC
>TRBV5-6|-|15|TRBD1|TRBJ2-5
CASSGKGQGEETQYF
TGTGCCAGCAGCGGAAAAGGACAGGGGGAAGAGACCCAGTACTTC
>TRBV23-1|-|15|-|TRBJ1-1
CASSQSPPSFTGAFF
TGCGCCAGCAGTCAATCTCCACCCTCGTTCACCGGAGCTTTCTTT
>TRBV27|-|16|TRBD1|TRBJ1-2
CASSNRVQGTAYGYTF
TGTGCCAGCAGCAATAGGGTCCAGGGGACAGCTTATGGCTACACCTTC
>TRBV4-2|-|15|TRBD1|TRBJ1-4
CASSQTGTAGEKLFF
TGTGCCAGCAGCCAGACCGGGACAGCTGGTGAAAAACTGTTTTTT
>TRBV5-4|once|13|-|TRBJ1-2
CASSEGLEYGYTF
TGTGCCAGCAGCGAGGGTCTGGAGTATGGCTACACCTTC
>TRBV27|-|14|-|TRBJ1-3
CASSLGGAGNTIYF
TGTGCCAGCAGTTTGGGGGGTGCTGGAAACACCATATATTTT
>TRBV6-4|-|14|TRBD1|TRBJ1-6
CASSETGIYSPLHF
TGTGCCAGCAGCGAGACAGGGATTTATTCACCCCTCCACTTT
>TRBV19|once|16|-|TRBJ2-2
CASSIFSGADTGELFF
TGTGCCAGTAGTATTTTTTCGGGTGCGGACACCGGGGAGCTGTTTTTT
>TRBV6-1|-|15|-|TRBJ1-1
CASSETLGTYTEAFF
TGTGCCAGCAGTGAAACGTTGGGCACTTACACTGAAGCTTTCTTT
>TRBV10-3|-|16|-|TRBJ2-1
CAIRDPTDYSYNEQFF
TGTGCCATCAGGGACCCGACAGATTACTCCTACAATGAGCAGTTCTTC
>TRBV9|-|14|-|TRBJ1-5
CASSLSGAGQPQHF
TGTGCCAGCAGCCTCTCAGGGGCTGGTCAGCCCCAGCATTTT
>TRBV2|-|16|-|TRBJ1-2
CASSVRQAIHNYGYTF
TGTGCCAGCAGTGTGCGACAGGCGATCCACAACTATGGCTACACCTTC
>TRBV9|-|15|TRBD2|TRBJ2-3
CASSLTSGRSDTQYF
TGTGCCAGCAGCTTGACTAGCGGGAGGTCAGATACGCAGTATTTT
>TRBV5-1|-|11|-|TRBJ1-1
CASSADTEAFF
TGCGCCAGCAGTGCGGACACTGAAGCTTTCTTT
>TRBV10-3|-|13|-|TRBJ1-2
CAISESRTNGYTF
TGTGCCATCAGTGAGTCACGTACGAATGGCTACACCTTC
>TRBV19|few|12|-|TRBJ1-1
CASTGMNTEAFF
TGTGCCAGTACCGGGATGAACACTGAAGCTTTCTTT
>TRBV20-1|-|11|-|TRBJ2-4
CSAVGQNIQYF
TGCAGTGCTGTGGGTCAAAACATTCAGTACTTC
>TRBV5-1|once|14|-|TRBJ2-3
CASSLDANTDTQYF
TGCGCCAGCAGCTTGGACGCCAACACAGATACGCAGTATTTT
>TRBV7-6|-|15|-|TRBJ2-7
CASSFKTDNSYEQYF
TGTGCCAGCAGCTTTAAAACAGACAACTCCTACGAGCAGTACTTC
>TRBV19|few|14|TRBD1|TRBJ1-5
CASKRGQNNQPQHF
TGTGCCAGTAAAAGGGGACAGAACAATCAGCCCCAGCATTTT
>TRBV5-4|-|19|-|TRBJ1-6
CASSLGVAGESSYNSPLHF
TGTGCCAGCAGCTTGGGGGTGGCGGGCGAGAGCTCCTATAATTCACCCCTCCACTTT
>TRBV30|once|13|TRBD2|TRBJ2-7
CAWSPGRVGEQYF
TGTGCCTGGAGTCCCGGGAGGGTGGGCGAGCAGTACTTC
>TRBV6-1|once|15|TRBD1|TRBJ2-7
CASSEGTGGSYEQYF
TGTGCCAGCAGTGAAGGGACAGGGGGCTCCTACGAGCAGTACTTC
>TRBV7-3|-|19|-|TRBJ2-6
CASSFPPKRLSSGANVLTF
TGTGCCAGCAGCTTTCCCCCCAAGCGTTTGTCCTCTGGGGCCAACGTCCTGACTTTC
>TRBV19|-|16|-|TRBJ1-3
CASSETDGHSGNTIYF
TGTGCCAGTAGTGAAACGGACGGACACTCTGGAAACACCATATATTTT
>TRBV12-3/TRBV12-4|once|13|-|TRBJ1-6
CASREQVTAPLHF
TGTGCCAGCAGGGAACAGGTCACGGCACCCCTCCACTTT